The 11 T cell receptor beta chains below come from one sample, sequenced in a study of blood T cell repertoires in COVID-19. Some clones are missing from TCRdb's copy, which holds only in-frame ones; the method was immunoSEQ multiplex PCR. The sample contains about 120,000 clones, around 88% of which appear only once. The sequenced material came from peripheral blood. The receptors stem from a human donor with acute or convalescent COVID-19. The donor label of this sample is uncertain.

The CDR3 here is CATSNIENTEAFF. CDR3 nucleotide sequence: TGTGCCACCAGCAACATTGAGAACACTGAAGCTTTCTTT. The genes are TRBV15 and TRBJ1-1; D is ambiguous. V was trimmed by 4 bases and J by 1 base, leaving 7 bases between them. Germline CDR1 reads LNHNV; CDR2 reads YYDKDF (reference sequence). The CDR3 loop spans 13 amino acids.

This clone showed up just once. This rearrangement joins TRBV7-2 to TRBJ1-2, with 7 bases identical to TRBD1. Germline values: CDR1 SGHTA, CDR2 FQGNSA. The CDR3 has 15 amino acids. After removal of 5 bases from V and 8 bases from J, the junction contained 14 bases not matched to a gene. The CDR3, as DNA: TGTGCCAGCAGCGAAACCCCCGGGACAGAGGGCGGCTACACCTTC. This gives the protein CASSETPGTEGGYTF.

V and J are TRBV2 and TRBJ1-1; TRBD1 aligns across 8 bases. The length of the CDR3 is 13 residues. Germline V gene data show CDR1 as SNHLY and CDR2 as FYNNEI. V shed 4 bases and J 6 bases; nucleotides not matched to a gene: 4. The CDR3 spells CASSGQGRAEAFF. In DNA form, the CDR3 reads TGTGCCAGCAGTGGACAGGGGAGGGCTGAAGCTTTCTTT. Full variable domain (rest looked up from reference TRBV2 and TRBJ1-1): EPEVTQTPSHQVTQMGQEVILRCVPISNHLYFYWYRQILGQKVEFLVSFYNNEISEKSEIFDDQFSVERPDGSNFTLKIRSTKLEDSAMYFCASSGQGRAEAFFGQGTRLTVV.

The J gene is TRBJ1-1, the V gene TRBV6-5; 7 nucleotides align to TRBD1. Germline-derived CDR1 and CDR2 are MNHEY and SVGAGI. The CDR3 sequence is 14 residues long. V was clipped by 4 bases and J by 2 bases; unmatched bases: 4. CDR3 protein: CASSSRQGNTEAFF. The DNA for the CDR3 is TGTGCCAGCAGTTCCCGACAGGGAAACACTGAAGCTTTCTTT.

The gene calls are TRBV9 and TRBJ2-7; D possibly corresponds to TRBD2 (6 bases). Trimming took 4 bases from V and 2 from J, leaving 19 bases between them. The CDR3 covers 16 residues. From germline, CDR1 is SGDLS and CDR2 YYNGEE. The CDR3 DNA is TGTGCCAGCAGCCCCGAGGGGAGGCAGGGAACCTACGAGCAGTACTTC. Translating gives CASSPEGRQGTYEQYF. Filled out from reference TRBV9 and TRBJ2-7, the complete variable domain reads DSGVTQTPKHLITATGQRVTLRCSPRSGDLSVYWYQQSLDQGLQFLIQYYNGEERAKGNILERFSAQQFPDLHSELNLSSLELGDSALYFCASSPEGRQGTYEQYFGPGTRLTVT.

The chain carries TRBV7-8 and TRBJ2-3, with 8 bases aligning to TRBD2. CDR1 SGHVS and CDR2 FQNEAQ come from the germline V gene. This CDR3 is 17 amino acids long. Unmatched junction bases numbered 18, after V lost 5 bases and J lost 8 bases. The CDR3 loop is CASSQTFSGAGRGTQYF. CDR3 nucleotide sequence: TGTGCCAGCAGCCAAACATTTAGCGGGGCGGGCAGGGGTACGCAGTATTTT.

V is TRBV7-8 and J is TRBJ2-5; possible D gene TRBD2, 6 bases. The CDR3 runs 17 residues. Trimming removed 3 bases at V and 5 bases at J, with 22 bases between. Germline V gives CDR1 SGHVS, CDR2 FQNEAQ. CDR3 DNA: TGTGCCAGCAGCTTCGCCGGGACTCAAGTGGGGTCGGAGACCCAGTACTTC. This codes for CASSFAGTQVGSETQYF.

The CDR3 here is CASSPQAPRNTGELFF. CDR3 nucleotides: TGTGCCAGCTCCCCTCAAGCGCCAAGGAACACCGGGGAGCTGTTTTTT. This rearrangement joins TRBV18 to TRBJ2-2; D gene uncertain. Germline V gives CDR1 KGHSH, CDR2 LQKENI. V gave up 6 bases and J gave up 1 base, with 15 bases separating them. The CDR3 extends over 16 amino acids.

The CDR3 reads CASSEEPNEKLFF. CDR3 DNA: TGTGCCAGCAGTGAAGAGCCTAATGAAAAACTGTTTTTT. The chain carries TRBV6-1 and TRBJ1-4, with D uncertain. Trimming stripped 1 base from V and 3 bases from J, with 3 bases between. CDR1 is MNHNS, CDR2 SASEGT, per germline. CDR3 size: 13 residues.

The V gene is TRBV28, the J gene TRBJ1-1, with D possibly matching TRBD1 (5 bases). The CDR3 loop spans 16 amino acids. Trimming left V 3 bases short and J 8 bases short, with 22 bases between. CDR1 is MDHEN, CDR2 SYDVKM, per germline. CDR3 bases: TGTGCCAGCAGTTTGTCGGTAGTTCCCCTGGGGGGAGAAGCTTTCTTT. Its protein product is CASSLSVVPLGGEAFF.

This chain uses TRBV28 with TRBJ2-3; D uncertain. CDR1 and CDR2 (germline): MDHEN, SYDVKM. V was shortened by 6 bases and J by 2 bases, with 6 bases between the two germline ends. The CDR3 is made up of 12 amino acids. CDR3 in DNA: TGTGCCAGCAGGCACAACACAGATACGCAGTATTTT. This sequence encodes CASRHNTDTQYF.